These 28 T cell receptor beta chains were all obtained from the same sample, sequenced in a study of OX40 agonist ivuxolimab in advanced cancers. This table comes from immunoSEQ multiplex PCR, and its TCRdb copy is limited to in-frame clones, with some not included. This sample has around 50,000 clones; approximately 75% occur once, and the top ten carry approximately 0.7%. This specimen was CD4+ or CD8+ T cells sorted from blood, taken in a trial of the OX40 agonist ivuxolimab. Receptors originate from an adult with an advanced solid tumor such as melanoma, head and neck, liver or kidney cancer.

This clone was seen only once. The chain employs TRBV12-2 and TRBJ2-5; TRBD1, the table's D call, was not compared with the DNA. TRBV12-2 is described as a pseudogene. The CDR3 consists of 13 residues. The CDR3 region is CASRLAPGGTQYF. The DNA for the CDR3 is TGTGCAAGTCGCTTAGCCCCAGGGGGGACCCAGTACTTC.

This chain connects TRBV2 to TRBJ2-5; TRBD2 agrees at 10 bases. CDR3 length: 15 residues. V lost 6 bases, J lost 1 base, and 5 bases stayed unmatched. The V gene's germline CDR1 is SNHLY and CDR2 FYNNEI. The CDR3 reads CASSWTSGSQETQYF. The CDR3 DNA reads as TGTGCCAGCAGCTGGACTAGCGGATCCCAAGAGACCCAGTACTTC.

The V gene is TRBV5-1, the J gene TRBJ1-6; 9 positions agree with TRBD1. Trimming took 8 bases from V and 6 from J; bases not matched to a gene: 3. Germline assignment: CDR1 SGHRS and CDR2 YFSETQ. The CDR3 is made up of 13 amino acids. The CDR3 is CASRGQGNSPLHF. CDR3 DNA: TGCGCCAGTAGGGGACAGGGTAATTCACCCCTCCACTTT.

In its sample, this clone was seen a few times. The junction differs from germline at one of its ends, possibly a read error. The chain links TRBV6-1 to TRBJ1-2; no firm D call. Germline assignment: CDR1 MNHNS and CDR2 SASEGT. The CDR3 extends over 9 amino acids. Written as DNA, the CDR3 is TGTGCCCGCAGCGATGGCTACACCTTC. Its protein product is CARSDGYTF.

The rearrangement links TRBV6-5 to TRBJ1-5; D is unclear. The CDR3 sequence is 14 residues long. Germline V gene data show CDR1 as MNHEY and CDR2 as SVGAGI. V gave up 8 bases and J gave up 5 bases, with 16 bases separating them. The CDR3 sequence is CASGRGAKDQPQHF. The CDR3 region has the DNA TGTGCCAGCGGTCGTGGCGCTAAGGATCAGCCCCAGCATTTT.

V gene TRBV6-5 combines with J gene TRBJ2-2; either TRBD1 or TRBD2 may supply D (5 bases each). The CDR3 extends over 16 amino acids. Trimming pared 1 base from V and 1 base from J, leaving 10 bases between. The germline gives CDR1 MNHEY, CDR2 SVGAGI. The CDR3 sequence is CASSYFGTVNTGELFF. The CDR3 DNA reads TGTGCCAGCAGTTACTTCGGGACGGTGAACACCGGGGAGCTGTTTTTT.

V is TRBV19 and J is TRBJ1-5; D perhaps matches TRBD1 (5 bases). V lost 2 bases to trimming and J lost 2 bases, with 7 bases between them. The CDR3 contains 14 residues. Germline V gene data show CDR1 as LNHDA and CDR2 as SQIVND (reference sequence). The CDR3 region has the DNA TGTGCCAGTAGTATAATAGGGGGCAATCAGCCCCAGCATTTT. It specifies CASSIIGGNQPQHF.

The V gene is TRBV29-1, the J gene TRBJ2-2; D possibly corresponds to TRBD1 (5 bases). There are 14 residues in the CDR3. Trimming stripped 6 bases from V and 2 bases from J, with 13 bases between. The V gene's germline CDR1 is SQVTM and CDR2 ANQGSEA. The CDR3 region has the DNA TGCAGCGTCACACCCGACAGCAACACCGGGGAGCTGTTTTTT. It translates to CSVTPDSNTGELFF.

This clone was detected only once. The chain carries TRBV7-9 and TRBJ2-1; 8 nucleotides line up with TRBD1. Germline V gene data show CDR1 as SEHNR and CDR2 as FQNEAQ (reference sequence). The CDR3 has 16 residues. V lost 3 bases, J lost 1 base, and 5 bases stayed unmatched. Here the CDR3 reads CASSLRQGFSYNEQFF. The CDR3 DNA reads as TGTGCCAGCAGCTTGAGACAGGGGTTTTCCTACAATGAGCAGTTCTTC.

V gene TRBV7-8 combines with J gene TRBJ1-6; 10 nucleotides agree with TRBD1. The CDR3 loop spans 15 amino acids. Germline V gene sequence: CDR1 SGHVS, CDR2 FQNEAQ. Unmatched junction bases numbered 3, after V lost 1 base and J lost 9 bases. The CDR3 bases are TGTGCCAGCAGCTTAGACGACAGGGGGCGTTCACCCCTCCACTTT. It translates to CASSLDDRGRSPLHF.

This chain uses TRBV7-7 with TRBJ2-1; 10 nucleotides line up with TRBD1. The CDR3 extends over 15 amino acids. The J segment lost 5 bases and the V segment lost 5 bases, leaving 6 bases of the junction unmatched. CDR1 and CDR2 from the germline V gene are SSHAT and FNYEAQ (reference sequence). CDR3: CASSPPGQGHNEQFF. CDR3 bases: TGTGCCAGCAGCCCACCGGGACAGGGGCACAATGAGCAGTTCTTC.

The chain links TRBV7-2 to TRBJ1-1; a possible D gene is TRBD1 (6 bases). The CDR3 has 16 residues. Per the germline V gene, CDR1 is SGHTA and CDR2 is FQGNSA. Trimming cost V 4 bases and J 5 bases, with 20 bases left between them. Written as DNA, the CDR3 is TGTGCCAGCAGCTCGTTCATCGGGGGCGGGGGGACTGAAGCTTTCTTT. Protein: CASSSFIGGGGTEAFF.

The rearrangement uses TRBV15 and TRBJ2-3; 7 bases line up with TRBD1. The germline V gene has CDR1 LNHNV and CDR2 YYDKDF (reference sequence). The junction had 6 bases not matched to a gene; V was cut back by 3 bases and J by 6 bases. This CDR3 has 14 residues. Here the CDR3 reads CATSRGQNRDTQYF. In DNA, the CDR3 is TGTGCCACCAGCAGGGGACAGAACAGGGATACGCAGTATTTT.

The chain employs TRBV27 and TRBJ1-4; 8 nucleotides align to TRBD1. Germline V gene lookup returns CDR1 MNHEY and CDR2 SMNVEV (reference sequence). The CDR3 is made up of 14 amino acids. V lost 2 bases to trimming and J lost 8 bases; unmatched junction nucleotides: 4. The CDR3 reads CASSLMQGAEKLFF. For the CDR3, the DNA is TGTGCCAGCAGTTTAATGCAGGGGGCCGAAAAACTGTTTTTT. The full variable domain, rest sourced from reference TRBV27 and TRBJ1-4, is EAQVTQNPRYLITVTGKKLTVTCSQNMNHEYMSWYRQDPGLGLRQIYYSMNVEVTDKGDVPEGYKVSRKEKRNFPLILESPSPNQTSLYFCASSLMQGAEKLFFGSGTQLSVL.

CDR3 sequence (DNA): TGTGCCAGCAGCTCGGACAGGGACTTGTCTGGAAACACCATATATTTT. The encoded protein is CASSSDRDLSGNTIYF. The chain is built from TRBV7-6 and TRBJ1-3; the match to TRBD1 covers 8 bases. CDR3 size: 16 residues. The germline gives CDR1 SGHVS, CDR2 FNYEAQ. The ends lost 4 bases at V and 1 base at J; junction bases unmatched: 6. Together with reference TRBV7-6 and TRBJ1-3, the CDR3 gives the full variable domain: GAGVSQSPRYKVTKRGQDVALRCDPISGHVSLYWYRQALGQGPEFLTYFNYEAQQDKSGLPNDRFSAERPEGSISTLTIQRTEQRDSAMYRCASSSDRDLSGNTIYFGEGSWLTVV.

As concerns this clone: The sample has other DNA sequences that encode this CDR3 too. This chain joins TRBV7-2 and TRBJ2-7; D remains unclear. From germline, CDR1 is SGHTA and CDR2 FQGNSA. V was shortened by 1 base and J by 4 bases, with 5 bases between the two germline ends. The CDR3 consists of 12 residues. CDR3 nucleotide sequence: TGTGCCAGCAGCTTAGGGGCGTACGAGCAGTACTTC. Protein sequence: CASSLGAYEQYF.

V is TRBV19 and J is TRBJ2-1, with D perhaps being TRBD1 or TRBD2 (5 bases each). V was shortened by 3 bases and J by 3 bases, with 12 bases between the two germline ends. CDR1 is LNHDA, CDR2 SQIVND, per germline (reference sequence). The CDR3 runs to 15 residues. CDR3 in amino acids: CASSIGREIYNEQFF. DNA of the CDR3: TGTGCCAGTAGTATTGGCAGGGAGATCTACAATGAGCAGTTCTTC.

The DNA for the CDR3 is TGCGCCAGCAGCCTCAATCCAGGGGAAGCCTACGAGCAGTACTTC. This sequence encodes CASSLNPGEAYEQYF. The chain carries TRBV5-1 and TRBJ2-7, with D perhaps TRBD1 (6 bases). This CDR3 has 15 residues. CDR1 is SGHRS, CDR2 YFSETQ, per germline. V dropped 4 bases and J dropped 2 bases, with 16 bases sitting between them.

CDR3 residues: CSAMTGGDQPQHF. In nucleotides, the CDR3 is TGCAGCGCAATGACAGGGGGGGATCAGCCCCAGCATTTT. J is TRBJ1-5 and V is TRBV29-1; TRBD1 aligns across 9 bases. The CDR3 runs to 13 residues. CDR1 is SQVTM, CDR2 ANQGSEA, per germline. V lost 7 bases, J lost 5 bases, and 6 bases stayed unmatched. The full variable domain, completed using reference TRBV29-1 and TRBJ1-5, is SAVISQKPSRDICQRGTSLTIQCQVDSQVTMMFWYRQQPGQSLTLIATANQGSEATYESGFVIDKFPISRPNLTFSTLTVSNMSPEDSSIYLCSAMTGGDQPQHFGDGTRLSIL.

The count of this clone is one. The CDR3 loop reads CASSYDSPRDEQYF. As DNA, the CDR3 is TGTGCCAGCAGTTATGACAGCCCGAGGGACGAGCAGTACTTC. The V gene is TRBV6-6, the J gene TRBJ2-7; possibly TRBD1 or TRBD2 for D (5 bases each). The germline V gene has CDR1 MNHNY and CDR2 SVGAGI (reference sequence). The V end was cut by 3 bases, the J end by 5 bases, with 14 bases between. This CDR3 is built from 14 residues.

The rearrangement joins TRBV18 to TRBJ1-5; D is undetermined. CDR3 size: 12 residues. Germline CDR1 KGHSH, CDR2 LQKENI. Trimming pared 3 bases from V and 6 bases from J, leaving 6 bases between. The CDR3 protein is CASSPEGQPQHF. CDR3 bases: TGTGCCAGCTCACCGGAGGGTCAGCCCCAGCATTTT.

The rearrangement uses TRBV19 and TRBJ2-3; 11 bases map to TRBD2. In germline, CDR1 is LNHDA, CDR2 SQIVND (reference sequence). CDR3 length: 16 amino acids. V was pared by 4 bases and J by 6 bases, with 9 bases of the junction left unmatched. The DNA for the CDR3 is TGTGCCAGTAGTACTCTTAGCGGGGGGGCCTGGGATACGCAGTATTTT. This sequence encodes CASSTLSGGAWDTQYF.

This clone occurred a few times. The chain uses TRBV9 and TRBJ1-1; D is unclear. Trimming removed 4 bases at V and 1 base at J, with 11 bases between. Germline loops: CDR1 SGDLS, CDR2 YYNGEE. There are 14 residues in the CDR3. CDR3 in DNA: TGTGCCAGCAGCCCAACCACCAGGAACACTGAAGCTTTCTTT. This encodes CASSPTTRNTEAFF.

The chain carries TRBV6-5 and TRBJ2-7, with 8 bases identical to TRBD1. Germline CDR1 and CDR2: MNHEY and SVGAGI. Losses at the gene ends were 7 bases for V and 5 bases for J; bases not matched to a gene: 10. This CDR3 region has 14 residues. The CDR3 region has the DNA TGTGCCAGCACGGGTCAGGGGGCTGTCGACGAGCAGTACTTC. It yields the protein CASTGQGAVDEQYF.

This chain links TRBV2 with TRBJ1-5; D not resolved. CDR1 is SNHLY, CDR2 FYNNEI, per germline. Trimming took off 1 base at V and 4 bases at J, with 8 bases between the two ends. CDR3 length: 14 residues. CDR3 sequence (DNA): TGTGCCAGCAGTGAAGAGTGGGTGAATCAGCCCCAGCATTTT. Amino acids: CASSEEWVNQPQHF.

This chain connects TRBV7-8 to TRBJ1-1; D is unresolved. Deletions cut 1 base from V and 5 bases from J, with 8 bases between. Germline CDR1 reads SGHVS; CDR2 reads FQNEAQ. This CDR3 contains 13 residues. This chain's CDR3 is CASSLGLGTEAFF. The CDR3 coding sequence is TGTGCCAGCAGCTTAGGGTTAGGGACTGAAGCTTTCTTT.

This chain uses TRBV11-2 with TRBJ1-1; D is perhaps TRBD1 (5 bases). This CDR3 is built from 13 residues. Germline V CDR1 and CDR2: SGHAT, FQNNGV. V was clipped by 5 bases and J by 3 bases, with 10 bases between them. The CDR3 sequence: CASSQRGDTEAFF. The DNA of the CDR3 is TGTGCCAGCAGCCAACGGGGGGACACTGAAGCTTTCTTT.

The V and J genes are TRBV6-5 and TRBJ1-3; D possibly corresponds to TRBD1 (6 bases). The V and J ends lost 6 bases and 7 bases respectively, with 13 bases between them. The germline gives CDR1 MNHEY, CDR2 SVGAGI. The CDR3 is 13 residues long. DNA for the CDR3: TGTGCCAGCAGGAGCACAGGGTTGAACACCATATATTTT. Its protein is CASRSTGLNTIYF.